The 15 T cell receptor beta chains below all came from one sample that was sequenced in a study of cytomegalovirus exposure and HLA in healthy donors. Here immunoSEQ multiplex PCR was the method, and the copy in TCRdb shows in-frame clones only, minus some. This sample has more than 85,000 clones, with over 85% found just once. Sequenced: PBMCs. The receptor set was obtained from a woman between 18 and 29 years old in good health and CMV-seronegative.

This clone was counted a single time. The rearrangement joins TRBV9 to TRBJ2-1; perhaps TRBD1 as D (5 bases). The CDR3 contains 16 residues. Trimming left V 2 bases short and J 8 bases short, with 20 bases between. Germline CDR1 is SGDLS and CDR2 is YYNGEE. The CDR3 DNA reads TGTGCCAGCAGCGTCGCTGGGGCTAATAAGGTCGATGAGCAGTTCTTC. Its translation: CASSVAGANKVDEQFF.

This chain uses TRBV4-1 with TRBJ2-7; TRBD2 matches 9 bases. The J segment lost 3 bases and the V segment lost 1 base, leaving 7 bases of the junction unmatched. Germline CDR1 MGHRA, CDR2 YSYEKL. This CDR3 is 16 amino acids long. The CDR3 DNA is TGCGCCAGCAGCCAAGCGAGGGGGCGGGGGGGCTACGAGCAGTACTTC. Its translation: CASSQARGRGGYEQYF.

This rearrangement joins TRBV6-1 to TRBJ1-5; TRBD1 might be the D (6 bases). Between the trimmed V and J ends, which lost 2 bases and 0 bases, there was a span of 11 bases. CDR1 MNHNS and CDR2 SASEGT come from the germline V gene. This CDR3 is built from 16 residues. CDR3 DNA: TGTGCCAGCAGTGAACTGGACAGTTATAGCAATCAGCCCCAGCATTTT. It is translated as CASSELDSYSNQPQHF.

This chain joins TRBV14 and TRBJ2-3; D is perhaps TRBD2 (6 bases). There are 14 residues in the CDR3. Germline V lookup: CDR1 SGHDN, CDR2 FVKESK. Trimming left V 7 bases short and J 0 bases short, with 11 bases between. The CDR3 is CASTAGSSTDTQYF. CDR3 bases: TGTGCCAGCACCGCGGGGTCTAGCACAGATACGCAGTATTTT.

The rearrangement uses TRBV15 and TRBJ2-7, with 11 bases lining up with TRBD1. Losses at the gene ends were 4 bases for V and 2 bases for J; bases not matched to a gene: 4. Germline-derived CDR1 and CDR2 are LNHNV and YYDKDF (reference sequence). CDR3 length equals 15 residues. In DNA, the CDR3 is TGTGCCACCAGCACCCGGGACAGGGGGACCTACGAGCAGTACTTC. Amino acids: CATSTRDRGTYEQYF. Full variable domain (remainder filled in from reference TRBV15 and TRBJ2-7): DAMVIQNPRYQVTQFGKPVTLSCSQTLNHNVMYWYQQKSSQAPKLLFHYYDKDFNNEADTPDNFQSRRPNTSFCFLDIRSPGLGDTAMYLCATSTRDRGTYEQYFGPGTRLTVT.

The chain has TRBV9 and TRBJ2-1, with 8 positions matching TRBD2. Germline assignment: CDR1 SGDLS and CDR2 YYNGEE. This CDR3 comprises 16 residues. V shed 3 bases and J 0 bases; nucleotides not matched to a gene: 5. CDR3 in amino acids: CASSARLASSYNEQFF. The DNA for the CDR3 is TGTGCCAGCAGCGCCAGACTAGCGAGCTCCTACAATGAGCAGTTCTTC.

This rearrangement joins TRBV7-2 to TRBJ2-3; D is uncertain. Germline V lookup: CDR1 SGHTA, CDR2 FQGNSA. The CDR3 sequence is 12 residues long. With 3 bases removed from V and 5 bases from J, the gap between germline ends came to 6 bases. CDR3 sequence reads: CASSFLRDTQYF. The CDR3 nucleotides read TGTGCCAGCAGCTTCCTTAGAGATACGCAGTATTTT. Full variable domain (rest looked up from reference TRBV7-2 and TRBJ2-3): GAGVSQSPSNKVTEKGKDVELRCDPISGHTALYWYRQSLGQGLEFLIYFQGNSAPDKSGLPSDRFSAERTGGSVSTLTIQRTQQEDSAVYLCASSFLRDTQYFGPGTRLTVL.

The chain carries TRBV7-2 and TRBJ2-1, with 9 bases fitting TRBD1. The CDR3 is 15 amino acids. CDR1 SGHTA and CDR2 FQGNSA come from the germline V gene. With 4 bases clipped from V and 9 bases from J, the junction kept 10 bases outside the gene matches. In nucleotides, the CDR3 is TGTGCCAGCAGCTCAAGACAGGGGGGGATTGGTGAGCAGTTCTTC. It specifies CASSSRQGGIGEQFF. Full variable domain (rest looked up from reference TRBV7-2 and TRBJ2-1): GAGVSQSPSNKVTEKGKDVELRCDPISGHTALYWYRQSLGQGLEFLIYFQGNSAPDKSGLPSDRFSAERTGGSVSTLTIQRTQQEDSAVYLCASSSRQGGIGEQFFGPGTRLTVL.

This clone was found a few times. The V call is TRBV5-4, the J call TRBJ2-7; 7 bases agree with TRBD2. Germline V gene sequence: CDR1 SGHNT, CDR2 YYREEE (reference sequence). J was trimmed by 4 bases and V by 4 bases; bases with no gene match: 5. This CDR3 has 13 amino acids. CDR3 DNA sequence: TGTGCCAGCAGCCGGGACTATGAATACGAGCAGTACTTC. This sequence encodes CASSRDYEYEQYF.

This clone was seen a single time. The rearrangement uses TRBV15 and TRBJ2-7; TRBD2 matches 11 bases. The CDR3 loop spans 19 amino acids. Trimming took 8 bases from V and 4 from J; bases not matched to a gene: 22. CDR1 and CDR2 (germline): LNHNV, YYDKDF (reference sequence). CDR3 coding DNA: TGTGCCACCTCTGGTCGAGGTGATCGACTAGCGGGATTCGGGTACGAGCAGTACTTC. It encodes CATSGRGDRLAGFGYEQYF.

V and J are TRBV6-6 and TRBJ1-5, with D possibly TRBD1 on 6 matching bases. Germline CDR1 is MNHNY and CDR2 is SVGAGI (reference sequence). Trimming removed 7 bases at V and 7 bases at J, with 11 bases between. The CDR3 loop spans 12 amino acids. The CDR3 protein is CASTIQGQPQHF. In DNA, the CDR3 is TGTGCCAGCACCATACAGGGCCAGCCCCAGCATTTT.

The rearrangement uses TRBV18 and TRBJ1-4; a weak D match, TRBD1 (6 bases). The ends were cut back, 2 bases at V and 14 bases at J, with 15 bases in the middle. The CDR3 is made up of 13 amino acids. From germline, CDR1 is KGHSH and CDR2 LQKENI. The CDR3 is CASSPGGGLGLFF. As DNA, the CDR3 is TGTGCCAGCTCACCAGGTGGGGGCCTAGGGCTGTTTTTT.

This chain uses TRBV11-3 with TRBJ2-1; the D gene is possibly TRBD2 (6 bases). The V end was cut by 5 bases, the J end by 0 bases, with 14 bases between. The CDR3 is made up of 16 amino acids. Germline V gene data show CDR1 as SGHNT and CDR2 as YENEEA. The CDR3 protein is CASSPAGGSSYNEQFF. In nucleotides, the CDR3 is TGTGCCAGCAGCCCAGCGGGTGGGAGCTCCTACAATGAGCAGTTCTTC.

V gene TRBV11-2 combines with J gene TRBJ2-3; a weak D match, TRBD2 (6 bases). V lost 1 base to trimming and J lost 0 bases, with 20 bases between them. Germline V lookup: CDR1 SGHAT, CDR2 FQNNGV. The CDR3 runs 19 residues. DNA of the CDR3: TGTGCCAGCAGCTTAGCCCGCGGGGTTACTTACCCTAGCACAGATACGCAGTATTTT. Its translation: CASSLARGVTYPSTDTQYF.

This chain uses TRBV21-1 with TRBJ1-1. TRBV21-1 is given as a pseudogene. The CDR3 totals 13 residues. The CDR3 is CASSKDEWTEAFF. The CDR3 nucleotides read TGTGCCAGCAGCAAAGATGAGTGGACTGAAGCTTTCTTT.